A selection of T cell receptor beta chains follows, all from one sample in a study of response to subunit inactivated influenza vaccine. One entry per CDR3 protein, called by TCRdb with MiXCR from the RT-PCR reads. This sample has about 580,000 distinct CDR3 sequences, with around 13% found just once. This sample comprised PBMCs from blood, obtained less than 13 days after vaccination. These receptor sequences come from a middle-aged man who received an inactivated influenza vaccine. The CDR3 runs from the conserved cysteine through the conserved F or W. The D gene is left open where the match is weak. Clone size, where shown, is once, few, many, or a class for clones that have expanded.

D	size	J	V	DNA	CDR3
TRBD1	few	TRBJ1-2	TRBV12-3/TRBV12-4	TGTGCCAGCAGTCCTTCTACAGGGGCGAGGGGCTACACCTTC	CASSPSTGARGYTF
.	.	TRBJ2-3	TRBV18	TGTGCCAGCTCACCCTGGACCCCTAGACCCCCCCCAGATACGCAGTATTTT	CASSPWTPRPPPDTQYF
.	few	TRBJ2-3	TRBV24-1	TGTGCCACCAGTGATTTACGGGGGTCAGATACGCAGTATTTT	CATSDLRGSDTQYF
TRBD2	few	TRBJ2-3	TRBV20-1	TGCAGTGCTAGCCCGGGACTAGCGACGGAAACAGATACGCAGTATTTT	CSASPGLATETDTQYF
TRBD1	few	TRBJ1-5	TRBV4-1	TGCGCCAGCAGCCAAGACGGGGACAGGTATCAGCCCCAGCATTTT	CASSQDGDRYQPQHF
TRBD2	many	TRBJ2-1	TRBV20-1	TGCAGTGCTATACTAGCGGGGGTTGATGAGCAGTTCTTC	CSAILAGVDEQFF
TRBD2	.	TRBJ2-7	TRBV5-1	TGCGCCGACCCTGGCGGGAGGGCCCTCGAGCAGTACTTC	CADPGGRALEQYF
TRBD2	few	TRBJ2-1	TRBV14	TGTGCCAGCACCCCCCTGTCTAGCGGTTACAATGAGCAGTTCTTC	CASTPLSSGYNEQFF
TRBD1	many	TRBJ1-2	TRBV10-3	TGTGCCATCAAGGATACAGGGGGTTCCTATGGCTACACCTTC	CAIKDTGGSYGYTF
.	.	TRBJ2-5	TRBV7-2	TGTGCCAGCAGCTTCACTAGCACCAAAGAGACCCAGTACTTC	CASSFTSTKETQYF
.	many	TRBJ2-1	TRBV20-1	TGCAGTGCTAGGTGGCAGGGGATGTGGAATGAGCAGTTCTTC	CSARWQGMWNEQFF
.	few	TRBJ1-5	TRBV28	TGTGCCAGCAGTTTGGATGGGCTGGGGGGTCAGCCCCAGCATTTT	CASSLDGLGGQPQHF
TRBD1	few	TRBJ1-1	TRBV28	TGTGCCAGCAGCCCCCTCGGACAGGGGGCTGTGGCTGAAGCTTTCTTT	CASSPLGQGAVAEAFF
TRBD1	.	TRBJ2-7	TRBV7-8	TGTGCCAGCAGCTTCGACAGGGAATCGACATCCTACGAGCAGTACTTC	CASSFDRESTSYEQYF
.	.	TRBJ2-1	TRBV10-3	TGTGCCATCAGTGGGGGGGGCTTACCCGGGACTGGATCCTACAATGAGCAGTTCTTC	CAISGGGLPGTGSYNEQFF
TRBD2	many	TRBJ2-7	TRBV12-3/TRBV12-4	TGTGCCAGCAGTGATTATAGGACTAGCGGGAGGGCCTACGAGCAGTACTTC	CASSDYRTSGRAYEQYF
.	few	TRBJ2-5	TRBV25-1	TGTGCCAGCAGTGAATATCAACACACCGGGACCCAGTACTTC	CASSEYQHTGTQYF
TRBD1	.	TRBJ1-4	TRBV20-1	TGCAGTGCTAAACGCAGGGGGGTAAATGAAAAACTGTTTTTT	CSAKRRGVNEKLFF
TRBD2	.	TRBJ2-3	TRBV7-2	TGTGCCAGCAGCTTAGGATTGTGGCGGGAGCGGGGAGATACGCAGTATTTT	CASSLGLWRERGDTQYF
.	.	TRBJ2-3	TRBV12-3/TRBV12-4	TGTGCCAGCACTCTCGGGGGGCCCATATCCACAGATACGCAGTATTTT	CASTLGGPISTDTQYF
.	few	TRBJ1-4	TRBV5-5	TGTGCCAGCAGCTTGCCCTGGGGGGGTGAAAAACTGTTTTTT	CASSLPWGGEKLFF
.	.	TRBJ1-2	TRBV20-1	TGCAGTGCTAGGGATGCCGCAGGGAGGGGGTATGGCTACACCTTC	CSARDAAGRGYGYTF
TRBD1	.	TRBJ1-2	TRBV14	TGTGCCAGCAGAGGATTTACGACAGGGCAACACTATGGCTACACCTTC	CASRGFTTGQHYGYTF
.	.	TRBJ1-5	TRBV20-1	TGCAGTGCTATCCGGGGGGACCGACCTTCGGGCAATCAGCCCCAGCATTTT	CSAIRGDRPSGNQPQHF
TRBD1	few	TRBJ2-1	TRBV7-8	TGTGCCAGCAGCTTAGCGGAGACAGGGGGTAAGGACAATGAGCAGTTCTTC	CASSLAETGGKDNEQFF
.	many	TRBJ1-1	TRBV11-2	TGTGCCAGCAGCTCAACAGGAAGTGGGAGAGCGAACACTGAAGCTTTCTTT	CASSSTGSGRANTEAFF
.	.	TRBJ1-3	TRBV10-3	TGTGCCGGCGGACAGGGAAACACCATATATTTT	CAGGQGNTIYF
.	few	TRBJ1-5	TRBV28	TGTGCCAGCAGTTTATTTCGGGTTAGCAATCAGCCCCAGCATTTT	CASSLFRVSNQPQHF
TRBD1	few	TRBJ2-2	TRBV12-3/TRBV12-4	TGTGCCAGCAGCCCCGACAGGGTCGGCGGGGAGCTGTTTTTT	CASSPDRVGGELFF
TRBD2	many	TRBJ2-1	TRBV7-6	TGTGCCAGCAGCCTATCCGGGACTAACTACAATGAGCAGTTCTTC	CASSLSGTNYNEQFF
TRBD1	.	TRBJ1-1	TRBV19	TGTGCCAGTAGTACCTGGACAGGGAACACTGAAGCTTTCTTT	CASSTWTGNTEAFF
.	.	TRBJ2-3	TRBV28	TGTGCCAGCAGTCCTCGGGCCCTTTACCGGAGGGCCGGCTCAGATACGCAGTATTTT	CASSPRALYRRAGSDTQYF
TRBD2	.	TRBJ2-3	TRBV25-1	TGTGCCAGCAGTGGCCGTTGGGGAGGGATCACAGATACGCAGTATTTT	CASSGRWGGITDTQYF
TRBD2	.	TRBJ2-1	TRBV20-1	TGCAGTGCTCGGACGGTGGCGGGAGCCTCCTACAATGAGCAGTTCTTC	CSARTVAGASYNEQFF
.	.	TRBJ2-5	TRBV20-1	TGCAGTGCGCTGGGCCCACTAGTGACGGGGGAGACCCAGTACTTC	CSALGPLVTGETQYF
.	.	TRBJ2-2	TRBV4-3	TGCGCCAGCAGCCAAGATCAGTATGAACTAGTGGGAACCGGGGAGCTGTTTTTT	CASSQDQYELVGTGELFF
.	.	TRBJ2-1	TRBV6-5	TGTGCCAGCAGTTACTCGAAAGGGACCTATTACAATGAGCAGTTCTTC	CASSYSKGTYYNEQFF
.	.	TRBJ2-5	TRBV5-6	TGTGCCAGCAGCTTGAAGGGAAGTGGGGAGACCCAGTACTTC	CASSLKGSGETQYF
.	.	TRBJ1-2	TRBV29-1	TGCAGCGTTGACTCGGTCAGCCTAACGTGGGGCTACACCTTC	CSVDSVSLTWGYTF